This paragraph reports one TCR beta chain. The data belong to a study of T cells in Graves' hyperthyroidism and ophthalmopathy. Study at large: Pretreatment peripheral blood was obtained at initial diagnosis.

Germline V gene lookup returns CDR1 MNHEY and CDR2 SMNVEV (reference sequence). This CDR3 has 17 amino acids. With 5 bases removed from V and 1 base from J, the gap between germline ends came to 19 bases. Amplification of TCR beta CDR3 regions used RNA as the template. HTBI primers were used for first-round RT-PCR of the TCR CDR3. TCRdb passed the multiplex PCR reads through MiXCR, listing each CDR3 protein once. The table includes 300,000 to 450,000 distinct CDR3 sequences, approximately 25% detected once. The TCR sequence derives from a man between 50 and 59 years old with Graves' hyperthyroidism. The chain recombines TRBV27 with TRBJ2-3, with D hard to call. Input material: blood. The CDR3 is CASSDLATLSGTDTQYF. As DNA, the CDR3 is TGTGCCAGCAGTGATCTGGCCACCCTCTCAGGCACAGATACGCAGTATTTT.